This T cell receptor (beta chain) was identified in a study of shared clonotypes between healthy human individuals. This CDR3 has 17 residues. Germline V lookup: CDR1 SGHRS, CDR2 YFSETQ. V dropped 0 bases and J dropped 2; count of bases not matched to a gene: 8. Some clones are missing from TCRdb's copy, which holds only in-frame ones; the method was immunoSEQ multiplex PCR. The sample yields approximately 500,000 clones, less than 85% seen once. This clone was counted once. Caucasian adults living in Nashville, Tennessee, provided all samples. It was around 100 million PBMCs that unsorted samples used for genomic DNA.

Sequenced material: PBMCs. The chain recombines TRBV5-1 with TRBJ2-3; 8 bases agree with TRBD2. The clonotype comes from a woman between 40 and 55 years old in good health. Some clones in this sample may be carry-over from other donors' samples. The CDR3: CASSLVVAGGVTDTQYF. The CDR3, as DNA: TGCGCCAGCAGCTTGGTAGTCGCGGGAGGAGTCACAGATACGCAGTATTTT.